These T cell receptor beta chains were read from a single sample in a study of blood T cell repertoires in COVID-19. Sequencing used immunoSEQ multiplex PCR; TCRdb keeps in-frame clones, though not all of them. The sample lists around 72,000 clones, over 80% seen once, with 15% to 20% in the top ten. The sequenced sample was peripheral blood. The receptors derive from a woman older than 75 with acute or convalescent COVID-19. Each CDR3 is given with its conserved first and last residue. The D gene is left open where the match is weak. Clone sizes are given selectively: once, few, many, or a class where the clone is expanded.

J gene,clone size,V gene,D gene,CDR3 DNA,CDR3 protein
TRBJ1-2,NA,TRBV2,TRBD1,TGTGCCAGCAGTGAACGCAGGGGGCTGGGCTACACCTTC,CASSERRGLGYTF
TRBJ1-3,few,TRBV7-7,NA,TGTGCCAGCAGCTCTGGACAGCCAGGCTCTGGAAACACCATATATTTT,CASSSGQPGSGNTIYF
TRBJ1-1,NA,TRBV6-5,NA,TGTGCCAGCAGTTTACTGGGACAGAACACTGAAGCTTTCTTT,CASSLLGQNTEAFF
TRBJ2-7,NA,TRBV3-1/TRBV3-2,TRBD1,TGTGCCAGCAGCCAAGGGGGACAGGGGGTCTACGAGCAGTACTTC,CASSQGGQGVYEQYF
TRBJ2-1,NA,TRBV7-8,TRBD2,TGTGCCAGCAGCCCCGCCAGCGGGAGCCCCAATGAGCAGTTCTTC,CASSPASGSPNEQFF
TRBJ2-2,NA,TRBV5-1,TRBD1,TGCGCCAGCAGCCAACAGGGGGCTGGGAACACCGGGGAGCTGTTTTTT,CASSQQGAGNTGELFF
TRBJ1-1,NA,TRBV7-9,TRBD1,TGTGCCAGCAGCTCCGACCTAGGACAGGGGGGACCTGAAGCTTTCTTT,CASSSDLGQGGPEAFF
TRBJ2-7,NA,TRBV10-2,TRBD2,TGCGCCAGCAGTGAGTGGGGACTAGCGGGGAGCTCCTACGAGCAGTACTTC,CASSEWGLAGSSYEQYF
TRBJ1-5,few,TRBV5-4,NA,TGTGCCAGCAGCCAGCAGGGGACCAATCAGCCCCAGCATTTT,CASSQQGTNQPQHF
TRBJ2-1,NA,TRBV6-6,NA,TGTGCCAGCGTAGACAGTAGCTCCTACAATGAGCAGTTCTTC,CASVDSSSYNEQFF
TRBJ2-5,NA,TRBV3-1/TRBV3-2,NA,TGTGCCAGCAGCCATGAGGGATCACAAGAGACCCAGTACTTC,CASSHEGSQETQYF
TRBJ2-7,NA,TRBV12-3/TRBV12-4,TRBD1,TGTGCCAGCAGTTGGACAGGGGCCGAGCAGTACTTC,CASSWTGAEQYF
TRBJ2-2,NA,TRBV11-3,NA,TGTGCCAGCAGCTCCTTGCGGACGAACACCGGGGAGCTGTTTTTT,CASSSLRTNTGELFF
TRBJ2-1,NA,TRBV29-1,TRBD1,TGCAGCGTGAGACAGGGCTCCTACAATGAGCAGTTCTTC,CSVRQGSYNEQFF
TRBJ2-5,NA,TRBV11-2,NA,TGTGCCAGCAGCCCGGGTTTCCAAGAGACCCAGTACTTC,CASSPGFQETQYF
TRBJ1-1,NA,TRBV29-1,TRBD1,TGCAGCGCCTCCCGGGACAGGGGTGTGATTGAAGCTTTCTTT,CSASRDRGVIEAFF
TRBJ1-5,NA,TRBV24-1,NA,TGTGCCACCAGTGCCAGGGGCGGGGGTAGCAATCAGCCCCAGCATTTT,CATSARGGGSNQPQHF
TRBJ1-2,once,TRBV6-5,NA,TGTGCCAGCAGTTACTCCGACAATTCGGGCTACACCTTC,CASSYSDNSGYTF
TRBJ2-1,NA,TRBV4-1,TRBD1,TGCGCCAGCAGTCTGGGACAGGGGGCATCCTACAATGAGCAGTTCTTC,CASSLGQGASYNEQFF
TRBJ2-4,NA,TRBV18,TRBD1,TGTGCCAGCTCAAGACAGGGTTCAGCCAAAAACATTCAGTACTTC,CASSRQGSAKNIQYF
TRBJ2-2,NA,TRBV15,TRBD2,TGTGCCACCAGCAGATCCTGGGAGGGCCAAGGCGGGGAGCTGTTTTTT,CATSRSWEGQGGELFF
TRBJ2-7,NA,TRBV11-2,NA,TGTGCCAGCAGGCGGGCTAAAACAGGGAGCGAGCAGTACTTC,CASRRAKTGSEQYF
TRBJ1-2,NA,TRBV7-9,TRBD1,TGTGCCAGCAGCTCCACACGACAGGGGGCTTCTGGCTACACCTTC,CASSSTRQGASGYTF
TRBJ2-7,NA,TRBV15,TRBD1,TGTGCCACCAGCAGGGACAGGGGGTACGAGCAGTACTTC,CATSRDRGYEQYF
TRBJ2-1,NA,TRBV2,TRBD1,TGTGCCAGCAGTCGGGACAGGGGGCCCAATGAGCAGTTCTTC,CASSRDRGPNEQFF
TRBJ2-1,once,TRBV6-5,TRBD2,TGTGCCAGCAGTTCCGCCGACTTGGGGGGGAATGAGCAGTTCTTC,CASSSADLGGNEQFF
TRBJ2-3,NA,TRBV6-5,NA,TGTGCCAGCAACCCAGGGGTCGGCACAGATACGCAGTATTTT,CASNPGVGTDTQYF
TRBJ2-1,NA,TRBV6-4,TRBD2,TGTGCCAGCAGTGAATCCCTCGGACTAGCGGGGGGTGGTGCGCAGTTCTTC,CASSESLGLAGGGAQFF
TRBJ1-2,NA,TRBV16,NA,TGTGCCAGCAGCCAACAGGTTAACTATGGCTACACCTTC,CASSQQVNYGYTF
TRBJ1-2,NA,TRBV5-1,NA,TGCGCCAGCAGCAGTCCGATAGAGGGAGACTATGGCTACACCTTC,CASSSPIEGDYGYTF
TRBJ2-5,NA,TRBV29-1,TRBD2,TGCAGCGTTGAAATGGCTAGCGGGAGGTCGCCCCAGTACTTC,CSVEMASGRSPQYF
TRBJ1-1,NA,TRBV18,NA,TGTGCCAGCTCACCAAGTGTATTAGTAGAGGCAACTGAAGCTTTCTTT,CASSPSVLVEATEAFF
TRBJ2-2,NA,TRBV7-9,NA,TGTGCCAGCAGCTTTCAGGGGACCGGGGAGCTGTTTTTT,CASSFQGTGELFF
TRBJ2-3,NA,TRBV24-1,TRBD2,TGTGCCACCTCACTTAGCGGGAGTACAGATACGCAGTATTTT,CATSLSGSTDTQYF
TRBJ1-1,NA,TRBV9,NA,TGTGCCAGCAGCCCCCCCCATGGCAGCACTGAAGCTTTCTTT,CASSPPHGSTEAFF
TRBJ1-1,NA,TRBV27,NA,TGTGCCAGCAAGGGGTGGCAGGGCACTGAAGCTTTCTTT,CASKGWQGTEAFF
TRBJ2-6,NA,TRBV25-1,TRBD2,TGTGCCAGCGGCCTACTAGCGGGAGACGCTGGGGCCAACGTCCTGACTTTC,CASGLLAGDAGANVLTF
TRBJ1-1,NA,TRBV30,NA,TGTGCCTGGAGCGCACTCACTGAAGCTTTCTTT,CAWSALTEAFF
TRBJ2-2,NA,TRBV24-1,NA,TGTGCCACCAGTGATCGACAGAACACCGGGGAGCTGTTTTTT,CATSDRQNTGELFF
TRBJ2-3,NA,TRBV12-3/TRBV12-4,NA,TGTGCCAGCAGTTTCCATGGAGGTGATACGCAGTATTTT,CASSFHGGDTQYF
TRBJ2-3,NA,TRBV5-1,NA,TGCGCCAGCAGCTTGGACACACCCTCCACAGATACGCAGTATTTT,CASSLDTPSTDTQYF
TRBJ2-7,few,TRBV4-1,NA,TGCGCCAGCAGTGGATCCCGACTAGGAGTCGAGCAGTACTTC,CASSGSRLGVEQYF
TRBJ2-1,NA,TRBV11-3,TRBD2,TGTGCCAGCAGCTCTTTGACTAGCGGCTCCTACAATGAGCAGTTCTTC,CASSSLTSGSYNEQFF
TRBJ2-2,NA,TRBV5-5,NA,TGTGCCAGCAGCTCTTGGAGGGCCGACGGGGAGCTGTTTTTT,CASSSWRADGELFF
TRBJ2-7,few,TRBV10-2,TRBD1,TGCGCCAGCAGTATACAGGGGCGCGAGCAGTACTTC,CASSIQGREQYF
TRBJ2-1,NA,TRBV4-1,TRBD2,TGCGCCAGCAGCCAGGACCACTCCCTAGCGGGGGGGGATGAGCAGTTCTTC,CASSQDHSLAGGDEQFF
TRBJ1-1,few,TRBV6-4,TRBD1,TGTGCCAGCAAGACCGGGACAGGGGGCACTGAAGCTTTCTTT,CASKTGTGGTEAFF
TRBJ2-5,NA,TRBV27,TRBD2,TGTGCCAGCAGACATAGCGGGAGTGGAGAGACCCAGTACTTC,CASRHSGSGETQYF
TRBJ2-3,NA,TRBV4-1,NA,TGCGCCAGCAGCCAATTACTAGACCTTAGCACAGATACGCAGTATTTT,CASSQLLDLSTDTQYF
TRBJ2-5,NA,TRBV5-1,TRBD2,TGCGCCAGCACGATCAGCGGGGGAGGATTAGAGACCCAGTACTTC,CASTISGGGLETQYF
TRBJ2-7,NA,TRBV12-5,NA,TGTGCTAGTGGTTGGAAGTCAGGGGTGATCTCCTACGAGCAGTACTTC,CASGWKSGVISYEQYF
TRBJ1-1,NA,TRBV10-2,NA,TGCGCCAGCAGAGAACCGGGAGCCGAAGCTTTCTTT,CASREPGAEAFF
TRBJ1-1,NA,TRBV19,TRBD1,TGTGCCAGTAGTCCCCGGGACAGGGGGCTAAGTAGGAACACTGAAGCTTTCTTT,CASSPRDRGLSRNTEAFF
TRBJ1-1,NA,TRBV5-1,TRBD1,TGCGCCAGCAGCTTGTCTGGGACAGGGAACACTGAAGCTTTCTTT,CASSLSGTGNTEAFF
TRBJ2-5,NA,TRBV15,NA,TGTGCCACCAGCAGAGCAGGGCAAGAGACCCAGTACTTC,CATSRAGQETQYF